This T cell receptor (beta chain) was sequenced for a study of T cells after yellow fever vaccination. There are many counts of this clonotype. Germline loops: CDR1 MNHEY, CDR2 SVGAGI. V was cut by 0 bases and J by 6 bases, with 6 bases left in between. This CDR3 is 12 amino acids long. A single record per CDR3 protein comes from TCRdb applying MiXCR to the 5' RACE reads. The sample lists tens of thousands of distinct CDR3 sequences, 7% to 8.5% occurring once. The sequence came from a man younger than 35 who received the YFV17D yellow fever vaccine. This chain links TRBV6-5 with TRBJ2-7; D is ambiguous. The sequencing used CD8+ T cells sorted from PBMCs, collected around 14 days after the first yellow fever vaccination. In nucleotides, the CDR3 is TGTGCCAGCAGTTACTCAGACTCCGAGCAGTACTTC. Protein: CASSYSDSEQYF.